Following are 26 T cell receptor beta chains from one sample sequenced in a study of shared clonotypes between healthy human individuals. Assay: immunoSEQ multiplex PCR; the TCRdb copy retains only in-frame clones and omits some. The table records roughly 760,000 clones, 74% of them present only once. Sequences were obtained from memory CD4+ T cells sorted from blood. Subset specified: CD45RA-negative fraction. The source of these receptors is a woman aged 25 to 39 in good health.

The chain recombines TRBV5-8 with TRBJ1-1; D is uncertain. Between the trimmed V and J ends, which lost 1 base and 4 bases, there was a span of 8 bases. Germline lookup yields CDR1 SGHTS and CDR2 YDEGEE. This CDR3 spans 13 amino acids. CDR3 coding DNA: TGTGCCAGCAGCTTGACTAAGGGCACTGAAGCTTTCTTT. Translating it yields CASSLTKGTEAFF.

V and J are TRBV19 and TRBJ1-1; tentatively, D is TRBD1 (5 bases). The germline V gene encodes CDR1 LNHDA and CDR2 SQIVND (reference sequence). V lost 8 bases, J lost 0 bases, and 19 bases lay in between. The CDR3 runs 16 residues. The CDR3 spells CASGAGPHPLNTEAFF. The CDR3 DNA follows: TGTGCCAGTGGGGCGGGACCGCACCCGTTGAACACTGAAGCTTTCTTT.

The chain carries TRBV7-2 and TRBJ2-3, with TRBD2 matching 13 bases. The V segment lost 5 bases and the J segment 8 bases; nucleotides outside the gene matches: 13. This CDR3 has 17 residues. The germline CDR1 and CDR2 sequences are SGHTA and FQGNSA. The CDR3 spells CASSPAGTSGMRATQYF. The DNA of the CDR3 is TGTGCCAGCAGCCCCGCGGGGACTAGCGGGATGCGGGCTACGCAGTATTTT.

The rearrangement joins TRBV5-6 to TRBJ2-1; TRBD2 might be the D (5 bases). CDR1 SGHDT and CDR2 YYEEEE come from the germline V gene. This CDR3 region has 16 residues. V dropped 0 bases and J dropped 2 bases, with 12 bases sitting between them. For the CDR3, the DNA is TGTGCCAGCAGCTTGGATCGTGGGAGAACCTACAATGAGCAGTTCTTC. Translating gives CASSLDRGRTYNEQFF. Using reference TRBV5-6 and TRBJ2-1 for the parts outside the CDR3, the full variable domain is DAGVTQSPTHLIKTRGQQVTLRCSPKSGHDTVSWYQQALGQGPQFIFQYYEEEERQRGNFPDRFSGHQFPNYSSELNVNALLLGDSALYLCASSLDRGRTYNEQFFGPGTRLTVL.

The chain combines TRBV11-2 with TRBJ1-2; 7 bases match TRBD1. The V and J ends lost 5 bases and 6 bases, in that order; junction bases with no gene match: 6. The CDR3 has 13 amino acids. Germline V gene sequence: CDR1 SGHAT, CDR2 FQNNGV. In DNA, the CDR3 is TGTGCCAGCAGCCCCGGGACAGACGATGGCTACACCTTC. It encodes CASSPGTDDGYTF.

The chain carries TRBV19 and TRBJ1-1; possible D gene TRBD1, 5 bases. Trimming stripped 4 bases from V and 4 bases from J, with 16 bases between. Germline assignment: CDR1 LNHDA and CDR2 SQIVND (reference sequence). CDR3 length equals 15 residues. The chain's CDR3 is CASSTPRGTSTEAFF. The CDR3 bases are TGTGCCAGTAGTACCCCCCGGGGGACTAGCACTGAAGCTTTCTTT. Supplemented by reference TRBV19 and TRBJ1-1, the full variable domain reads DGGITQSPKYLFRKEGQNVTLSCEQNLNHDAMYWYRQDPGQGLRLIYYSQIVNDFQKGDIAEGYSVSREKKESFPLTVTSAQKNPTAFYLCASSTPRGTSTEAFFGQGTRLTVV.

The CDR3 DNA is TGTGCCAGCTCACCAAGCCAGAATGAAAAACTGTTTTTT. Its translation is CASSPSQNEKLFF. The rearrangement joins TRBV18 to TRBJ1-4; D unresolved. V was pared by 2 bases and J by 5 bases, with 6 bases between. The CDR3 covers 13 residues. Germline CDR1 and CDR2: KGHSH and LQKENI.

This clone was picked up a small number of times. The chain employs TRBV27 and TRBJ2-1; 10 bases align to TRBD2. This CDR3 comprises 15 residues. Germline V lookup: CDR1 MNHEY, CDR2 SMNVEV (reference sequence). Losses at the gene ends were 1 base for V and 6 bases for J; bases not matched to a gene: 3. The CDR3 region is CASSLWSGRGNEQFF. CDR3 bases: TGTGCCAGCAGTTTATGGAGCGGGAGGGGCAATGAGCAGTTCTTC.

This sequence joins TRBV19 and TRBJ1-1; a weak D match, TRBD1 (5 bases). V was trimmed by 10 bases and J by 3 bases, leaving 21 bases between them. The CDR3 totals 15 residues. The germline V gene has CDR1 LNHDA and CDR2 SQIVND (reference sequence). CDR3 nucleotides: TGTGCCATCCATCAGGAGGGGCACGGGTACACTGAAGCTTTCTTT. It codes for CAIHQEGHGYTEAFF.

V is TRBV28 and J is TRBJ1-1; D possibly corresponds to TRBD1 (6 bases). CDR1 and CDR2 from the germline V gene are MDHEN and SYDVKM. The CDR3 contains 15 residues. The V gene lost 7 bases and the J gene lost 3 bases, with 18 bases spanning the gap. The CDR3: CASIRGGDVDTEAFF. Here the CDR3 DNA reads TGTGCCAGCATCCGAGGGGGGGACGTCGACACTGAAGCTTTCTTT.

The rearrangement links TRBV29-1 to TRBJ1-5; 9 nucleotides agree with TRBD1. The germline CDR1 and CDR2 sequences are SQVTM and ANQGSEA. After removal of 6 bases from V and 2 bases from J, the junction contained 5 bases not matched to a gene. The CDR3 sequence is 14 residues long. The CDR3 nucleotides are TGCAGCGTCGGGACAGGGTTAGGCAATCAGCCCCAGCATTTT. Amino acid sequence: CSVGTGLGNQPQHF.

The chain combines TRBV28 with TRBJ2-6, with D maybe TRBD1 (6 bases). From germline, CDR1 is MDHEN and CDR2 SYDVKM. V lost 6 bases and J lost 12, with 18 bases in between. The CDR3 is 14 residues long. The CDR3 nucleotides read TGTGCCAGCAGCCCGGGACACCAAGTATCCGTCCTGACTTTC. Amino acids: CASSPGHQVSVLTF.

This chain connects TRBV20-1 to TRBJ2-3; D call uncertain. CDR1 and CDR2 (germline): DFQATT, SNEGSKA (reference sequence). V was pared by 6 bases and J by 1 base, with 5 bases between. This CDR3 has 11 residues. DNA for the CDR3: TGCAGTGCGCCACGCACAGATACGCAGTATTTT. It translates to CSAPRTDTQYF.

The chain is built from TRBV4-2 and TRBJ2-2; D is perhaps TRBD1 (6 bases). With 2 bases removed from V and 1 base from J, the gap between germline ends came to 8 bases. CDR3 size: 15 residues. Germline assignment: CDR1 LGHNA and CDR2 YNFKEQ. CDR3 protein: CASSQTDRNTGELFF. The CDR3 DNA is TGTGCCAGCAGCCAAACGGACAGGAACACCGGGGAGCTGTTTTTT.

The chain is built from TRBV7-2 and TRBJ2-7; D unclear. The CDR3 is 15 residues long. CDR1 and CDR2 from the germline V gene are SGHTA and FQGNSA. Trimming stripped 5 bases from V and 5 bases from J, with 19 bases between. The CDR3 DNA reads as TGTGCCAGCAGCGCCAGCCCTGGCCGAGCTAACGAGCAGTACTTC. Translation: CASSASPGRANEQYF.

The chain recombines TRBV7-9 with TRBJ1-1; 9 nucleotides agree with TRBD1. V trimming: 5 bases; J trimming: 8 bases; junction bases outside the gene matches: 12. The CDR3 covers 15 residues. Germline V gene data show CDR1 as SEHNR and CDR2 as FQNEAQ (reference sequence). The CDR3 loop reads CASSPGQGTTREAFF. The DNA of the CDR3 is TGTGCCAGCAGCCCCGGACAGGGGACGACTAGAGAAGCTTTCTTT.

The rearrangement uses TRBV27 and TRBJ2-1, with 8 bases lining up with TRBD1. CDR1 and CDR2 from the germline V gene are MNHEY and SMNVEV (reference sequence). The CDR3 totals 17 residues. Germline trimming cut 4 bases from V and 4 bases from J; bases unmatched to any gene: 12. The CDR3 bases are TGTGCCAGCAGTTCAGCACCGGGACAGGAATATTACAATGAGCAGTTCTTC. This sequence encodes CASSSAPGQEYYNEQFF.

V usage is TRBV7-9 and J usage is TRBJ2-7; D is possibly TRBD2 (6 bases). The CDR3 is 14 residues long. CDR1 is SEHNR and CDR2 is FQNEAQ in the germline V gene (reference sequence). The V gene lost 1 base and the J gene lost 5 bases, with 12 bases spanning the gap. The CDR3 region has the DNA TGTGCCAGCAGCTTAGAGACACTAGCAAACGAGCAGTACTTC. This translates into CASSLETLANEQYF.

The rearrangement links TRBV29-1 to TRBJ2-1; 12 nucleotides line up with TRBD2. The CDR3 is made up of 14 amino acids. After removal of 4 bases from V and 7 bases from J, the junction contained 5 bases not matched to a gene. Germline CDR1 SQVTM, CDR2 ANQGSEA. The CDR3, as DNA: TGCAGCGTTGGACTAGCGGGAGTGGGGAATGAGCAGTTCTTC. It encodes CSVGLAGVGNEQFF.

The chain employs TRBV5-6 and TRBJ1-1; 8 nucleotides match TRBD1. V was pared by 0 bases and J by 4 bases, with 2 bases of the junction left unmatched. CDR3 length: 14 amino acids. CDR1 SGHDT and CDR2 YYEEEE come from the germline V gene. CDR3 coding DNA: TGTGCCAGCAGCTTGGGAGGACAGGGCACTGAAGCTTTCTTT. Its translation: CASSLGGQGTEAFF.

This clone was seen more than once but under ten times. The rearrangement uses TRBV5-5 and TRBJ1-2, with TRBD1 as a possible D gene (5 bases). The CDR3 length is 15 residues. Deletions cut 6 bases from V and 4 bases from J, with 19 bases between. Germline V gene sequence: CDR1 SGHKS, CDR2 YYEKEE (reference sequence). CDR3 DNA: TGTGCCAGCATTTTATCAGGGTTCGCCCGCTATGGCTACACCTTC. Its protein is CASILSGFARYGYTF.

The DNA for the CDR3 is TGCGCCAGCAGCCAACGATTACTAGCGGGAAGCCTCAATGAGCAGTTCTTC. It specifies CASSQRLLAGSLNEQFF. V gene TRBV4-1 combines with J gene TRBJ2-1, with 10 nucleotides matching TRBD2. This CDR3 spans 17 amino acids. Germline V gene sequence: CDR1 MGHRA, CDR2 YSYEKL. V was clipped by 2 bases and J by 6 bases; unmatched bases: 10.

This clone came up once. This sequence joins TRBV11-2 and TRBJ2-2, with D possibly being TRBD1 (6 bases). The V gene lost 4 bases and the J gene lost 5 bases, with 14 bases spanning the gap. The CDR3 totals 15 residues. Looked up from germline, CDR1 is SGHAT and CDR2 is FQNNGV. The CDR3 DNA reads as TGTGCCAGCAGCTCCCAGACAGGTGGAACCGGGGAGCTGTTTTTT. Translated: CASSSQTGGTGELFF.

The chain carries TRBV9 and TRBJ2-1; TRBD1 agrees at 7 bases. The CDR3 has 17 residues. The germline V gene encodes CDR1 SGDLS and CDR2 YYNGEE. Unmatched junction bases numbered 12, after V lost 4 bases and J lost 2 bases. CDR3 nucleotides: TGTGCCAGCAGCCTTTTACCCTTGACAGGGCCCTACAATGAGCAGTTCTTC. Its protein is CASSLLPLTGPYNEQFF.

This chain connects TRBV28 to TRBJ2-7; a possible D gene is TRBD1 (6 bases). V was pared by 3 bases and J by 3 bases, with 15 bases between. Germline CDR1 is MDHEN and CDR2 is SYDVKM. The CDR3 is 15 amino acids. CDR3 region: CASSFTGPRSYEQYF. DNA of the CDR3: TGTGCCAGCAGTTTCACAGGGCCGAGGAGCTACGAGCAGTACTTC.

This chain links TRBV9 with TRBJ2-3, with TRBD2 matching over 13 bases. Trimming removed 4 bases from V and 7 bases from J; junction bases left unmatched: 3. CDR1 and CDR2 from the germline V gene are SGDLS and YYNGEE. CDR3 length: 14 residues. The CDR3 DNA sequence: TGTGCCAGCAGCTTGGGACTAGCGGGGAATACGCAGTATTTT. This codes for CASSLGLAGNTQYF.